This note documents a single T cell receptor beta chain sequence. The antigen is not known. The table came from immunoSEQ multiplex PCR; TCRdb's copy has only in-frame clones and leaves some out. Among around 95,000 clones, approximately 87% were seen once, and the ten largest hold 15%. The CDR3 contains 15 residues. Trimming shortened V by 4 bases and J by 3 bases, and 15 bases separated the two germline ends. The germline V gene encodes CDR1 GTSNPN and CDR2 SVGIG (reference sequence). This sample is drawn from a study of T cell responses to AZD1222 COVID-19 vaccine. General observations from the study: Two doses of AZD1222 preceded a rise in Spike-specific TCR breadth and depth. After the peak T cell response, and only then, were repertoires sampled.

The V and J genes are TRBV30 and TRBJ2-2; D is tentatively TRBD1 or TRBD2 (5 bases each). This receptor was identified in an adult in good health. This specimen was peripheral blood, taken on day 0 of AZD1222 vaccination. CDR3 nucleotide sequence: TGTGCCTGGATCGGTGGGCCGGGGCACACCGGGGAGCTGTTTTTT. Its translation: CAWIGGPGHTGELFF.